The clone carrying this T cell receptor (beta chain) was seen more than once but under ten times. The data belong to a study of blood T cells in healthy people across ages. Alongside a J-beta primer mix, a sample-barcoded 5' primer served in a second PCR lasting roughly 7 to 12 cycles. TCRdb re-analysed the 5' RACE reads in MiXCR, keeping a single row per CDR3 protein. The sample yields 500,000 to 650,000 distinct CDR3 sequences, approximately 26% seen once. Germline CDR1 MNHEY, CDR2 SVGEGT. The ends were cut back, 2 bases at V and 6 bases at J, with 8 bases in the middle. The CDR3 totals 12 residues. Drawing of peripheral blood yielded ten milliliters from each donor. The data also belong to a second study, concerning T cells of mothers and their children. That work adds: cDNA was synthesized from all extracted RNA at roughly 1.5 ug per reaction. About 3 million TCR beta reads per child versus over 9.5 million per mother. Versus unrelated pairs, overlap was slightly higher in related mother-child pairs, without reaching significance.

This clonotype was obtained from a boy between 2 and 10 years old in good health. This chain uses TRBV6-2 or TRBV6-3 with TRBJ2-7, with a possible D match to TRBD2 (5 bases). Sequenced material: blood. CDR3 nucleotides: TGTGCCAGCAGTTACGGGGAGCGCGAGCAGTACTTC. Protein: CASSYGEREQYF.